The 3 T cell receptor beta chains below come from one sample, sequenced in a study of blood T cell repertoires in COVID-19. Clones were sequenced by immunoSEQ multiplex PCR, and TCRdb holds only the in-frame ones, with some missing. Here the sample spans around 300,000 clones, around 90% being singletons. Sequencing was done on a sample of PBMCs or T cells enriched from blood (not recorded which). The source of these receptors is a woman aged 45 to 65 who had recovered from COVID-19.

The chain has TRBV6-2 or TRBV6-3 and TRBJ1-5, with 7 bases identical to TRBD1. The ends lost 2 bases at V and 4 bases at J; junction bases unmatched: 8. The CDR3 is made up of 16 amino acids. Germline V CDR1 and CDR2: MNHEY, SVGEGT. The CDR3 DNA is TGTGCCAGCAGTTACCGTTCCCCCAGGGGGAATCAGCCCCAGCATTTT. It translates to CASSYRSPRGNQPQHF.

The J gene is TRBJ2-7, the V gene TRBV15; TRBD2 matches at 7 bases. The junction had 3 bases not matched to a gene; V was cut back by 5 bases and J by 2 bases. This CDR3 region has 13 residues. CDR1 is LNHNV, CDR2 YYDKDF, per germline (reference sequence). The DNA for the CDR3 is TGTGCCACCAGCGGGGGGGGACCCTACGAGCAGTACTTC. The encoded protein is CATSGGGPYEQYF.

This rearrangement joins TRBV3-1 (or the pseudogene TRBV3-2) to TRBJ1-2, with D possibly being TRBD1 (6 bases). Per germline, CDR1 LGHDT and CDR2 YNNKEL (reference sequence). Trimming took off 6 bases at V and 4 bases at J, with 15 bases between the two ends. The CDR3 extends over 14 amino acids. The CDR3: CASRPDSQFYGYTF. The DNA for the CDR3 is TGTGCCAGCAGACCGGACAGTCAGTTCTATGGCTACACCTTC.